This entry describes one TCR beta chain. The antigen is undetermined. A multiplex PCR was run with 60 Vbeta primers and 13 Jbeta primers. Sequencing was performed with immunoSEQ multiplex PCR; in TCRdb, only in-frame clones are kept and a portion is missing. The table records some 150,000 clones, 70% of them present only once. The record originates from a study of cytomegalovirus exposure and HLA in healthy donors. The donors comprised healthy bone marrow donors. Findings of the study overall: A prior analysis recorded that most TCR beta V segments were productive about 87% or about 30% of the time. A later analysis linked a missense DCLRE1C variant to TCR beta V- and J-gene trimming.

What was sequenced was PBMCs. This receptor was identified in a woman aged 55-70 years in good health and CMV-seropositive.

Here the CDR3 DNA reads TGTGCCAGTAGGGCCGGGACAGGGTCCTACAATGAGCAGTTCTTC. Translation: CASRAGTGSYNEQFF. The chain is built from TRBV19 and TRBJ2-1; TRBD1 agrees at 9 bases. The CDR3 has 15 amino acids. The J segment lost 1 base and the V segment lost 6 bases, leaving 4 bases of the junction unmatched. Germline V gene lookup returns CDR1 LNHDA and CDR2 SQIVND (reference sequence).